The following is a T cell receptor (beta chain) sequence with its context. Its antigen is not identified. As the CDR3 is not closed by the conserved phenylalanine or tryptophan, this likely results from a read error. The data were obtained in a study of tumor and adjacent non-tumor tissue in lung cancer. Study-wide results and caveats: Significantly higher TCR diversity was found in tumor than normal lung.

Three rounds of nested PCR, following a modified ARM-PCR protocol, produced the TCRbeta library. TCRdb used MiXCR to reprocess the multiplex PCR reads, holding one entry per CDR3 protein. This sample carries 90,000 to 110,000 distinct CDR3 sequences, roughly two thirds of them seen once, and the ten largest clones take roughly 19%. RNA was extracted from bulk tissue without any cell sorting. Distant lung tissue was collected more than 3 cm away from the tumor edge. Newly diagnosed lung cancer patients had thoracic surgery in China, August–late 2014, without prior chemotherapy. The CDR3 covers 18 residues. CDR1 and CDR2 from the germline V gene are SEHNR and FQNEAQ (reference sequence). V lost 7 bases, J lost 0 bases, and 15 bases stayed unmatched.

Sequencing was done on a sample of distant non-tumor lung tissue. This chain joins TRBV7-9 and TRBJ2-1; 7 bases align to TRBD2. The TCR comes from a man between 60 and 75 years old with non-small cell lung cancer. Here the CDR3 reads CASTSSRELLVSYNEQFI. CDR3 coding DNA: TGTGCCAGCACTTCTTCGCGGGAGCTTCTGGTCTCCTACAATGAGCAGTTCATC.